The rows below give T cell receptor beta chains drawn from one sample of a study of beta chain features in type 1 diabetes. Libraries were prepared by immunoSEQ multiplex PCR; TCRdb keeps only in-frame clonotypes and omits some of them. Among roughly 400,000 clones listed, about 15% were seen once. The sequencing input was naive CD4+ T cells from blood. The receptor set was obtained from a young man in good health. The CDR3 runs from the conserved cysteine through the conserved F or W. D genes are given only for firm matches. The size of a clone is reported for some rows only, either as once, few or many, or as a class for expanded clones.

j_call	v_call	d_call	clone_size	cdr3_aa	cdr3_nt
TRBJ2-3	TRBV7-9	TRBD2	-	CASRGLAGGTDTQYF	TGTGCCAGCAGGGGACTAGCGGGGGGCACAGATACGCAGTATTTT
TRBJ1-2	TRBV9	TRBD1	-	CASSRDSTNYGYTF	TGTGCCAGCAGTAGGGACAGCACTAACTATGGCTACACCTTC
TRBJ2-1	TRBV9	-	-	CASSGGLAYNEQFF	TGTGCCAGCAGCGGGGGACTCGCTTACAATGAGCAGTTCTTC
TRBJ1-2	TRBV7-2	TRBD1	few	CASSLVGTGSSYGYTF	TGTGCCAGCAGCCTAGTCGGGACAGGGTCTAGCTATGGCTACACCTTC
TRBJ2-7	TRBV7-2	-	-	CASSLAGRPISYEQYF	TGTGCCAGCAGCTTAGCGGGCAGGCCTATCTCCTACGAGCAGTACTTC
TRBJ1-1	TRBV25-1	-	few	CASREGYTEAFF	TGTGCCAGCAGGGAAGGATACACTGAAGCTTTCTTT
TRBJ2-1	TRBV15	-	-	CATSPGVGNLYNEQFF	TGTGCCACCAGCCCAGGCGTAGGGAATCTATACAATGAGCAGTTCTTC
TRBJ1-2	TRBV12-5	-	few	CASGRQTNYGYTF	TGTGCTAGTGGAAGACAGACTAACTATGGCTACACCTTC
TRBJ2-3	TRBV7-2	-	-	CASSLRSGRTDTQYF	TGTGCCAGCAGCTTAAGAAGCGGACGGACAGATACGCAGTATTTT
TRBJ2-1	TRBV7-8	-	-	CASSLALDWGNEQFF	TGTGCCAGCAGCTTAGCGCTAGACTGGGGCAATGAGCAGTTCTTC
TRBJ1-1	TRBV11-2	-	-	CASSLVQGYTEAFF	TGTGCCAGCAGCTTAGTTCAGGGATACACTGAAGCTTTCTTT
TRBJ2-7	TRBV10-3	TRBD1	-	CAASPGQGEQYF	TGTGCCGCCTCACCGGGACAGGGGGAGCAGTACTTC
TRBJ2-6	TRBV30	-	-	CAWENSGANVLTF	TGTGCCTGGGAAAACTCTGGGGCCAACGTCCTGACTTTC
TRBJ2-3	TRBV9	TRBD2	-	CASSVTSGSADTQYF	TGTGCCAGCAGCGTAACTAGCGGGAGTGCAGATACGCAGTATTTT
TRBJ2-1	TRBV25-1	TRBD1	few	CASRGTVSEQFF	TGTGCCAGCAGGGGGACAGTTTCTGAGCAGTTCTTC
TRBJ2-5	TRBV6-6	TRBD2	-	CASDILRREGTQYF	TGTGCCAGCGACATTTTGCGCAGGGAGGGGACCCAGTACTTC
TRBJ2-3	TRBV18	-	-	CASSPRGTDTQYF	TGTGCCAGCTCACCGCGGGGCACAGATACGCAGTATTTT
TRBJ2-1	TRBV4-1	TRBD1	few	CASSQEGTGGLYNEQFF	TGCGCCAGCAGCCAAGAGGGGACAGGGGGCCTCTACAATGAGCAGTTCTTC
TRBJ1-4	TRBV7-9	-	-	CASSNSRGLGEKLFF	TGTGCCAGCAGCAACTCCCGGGGGCTAGGCGAAAAACTGTTTTTT
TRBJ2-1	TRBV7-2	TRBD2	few	CASSLAVASGGNEQFF	TGTGCCAGCAGCTTAGCGGTCGCTAGCGGGGGAAATGAGCAGTTCTTC
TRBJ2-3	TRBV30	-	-	CAWSGGLEDTQYF	TGTGCCTGGAGTGGGGGACTCGAAGATACGCAGTATTTT
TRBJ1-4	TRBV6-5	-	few	CASSYSFTSNEKLFF	TGTGCCAGCAGTTACTCGTTCACATCTAATGAAAAACTGTTTTTT
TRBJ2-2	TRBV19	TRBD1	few	CASDRVANTGELFF	TGTGCCAGCGACAGGGTCGCGAACACCGGGGAGCTGTTTTTT
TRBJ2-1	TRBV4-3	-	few	CASSQVPGRNLYNEQFF	TGCGCCAGCAGCCAAGTGCCAGGGCGAAACCTCTACAATGAGCAGTTCTTC
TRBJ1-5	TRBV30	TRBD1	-	CAWRTGNSNQPQHF	TGTGCCTGGAGGACAGGGAATAGCAATCAGCCCCAGCATTTT
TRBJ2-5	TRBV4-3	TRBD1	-	CASSQGGTGRETQYF	TGCGCCAGCAGCCAAGGGGGGACAGGGCGGGAGACCCAGTACTTC
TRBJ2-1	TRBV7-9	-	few	CASSWSSREQFF	TGTGCCAGCAGCTGGAGCAGCCGAGAGCAGTTCTTC
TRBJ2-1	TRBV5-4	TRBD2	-	CASSLGLAPDEQFF	TGTGCCAGCAGCTTGGGACTAGCCCCCGATGAGCAGTTCTTC
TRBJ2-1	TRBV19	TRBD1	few	CASSPTDRPYNEQFF	TGTGCCAGTAGTCCTACGGACAGGCCATACAATGAGCAGTTCTTC
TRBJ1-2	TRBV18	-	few	CASSPLGQGEYGYTF	TGTGCCAGCTCACCTCTTGGGCAGGGAGAATACGGCTACACCTTC
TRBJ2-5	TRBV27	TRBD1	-	CASSRSGGWERETQYF	TGTGCCAGCAGCAGATCAGGGGGCTGGGAAAGGGAGACCCAGTACTTC
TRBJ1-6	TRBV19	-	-	CASSIDRGSPLHF	TGTGCCAGTAGTATAGATCGTGGATCACCCCTCCACTTT
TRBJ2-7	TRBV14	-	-	CASSQSGNEQYF	TGTGCCAGCAGCCAAAGTGGGAACGAGCAGTACTTC
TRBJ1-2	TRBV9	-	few	CASSVETSGRYGYTF	TGTGCCAGCAGCGTAGAAACTAGCGGGCGTTATGGCTACACCTTC
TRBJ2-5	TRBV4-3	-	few	CASSPPLIGLEETQYF	TGCGCCAGCAGCCCACCCCTTATTGGGTTAGAAGAGACCCAGTACTTC
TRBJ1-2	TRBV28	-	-	CASSFGGQTQSGYTF	TGTGCCAGCAGTTTTGGGGGGCAAACCCAGTCCGGCTACACCTTC
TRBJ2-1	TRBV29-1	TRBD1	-	CSVEQGARVNNEQFF	TGCAGCGTTGAACAGGGGGCTAGAGTTAACAATGAGCAGTTCTTC
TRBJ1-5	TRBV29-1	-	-	CSAGNSNQPQHF	TGCAGCGCCGGGAATAGCAATCAGCCCCAGCATTTT
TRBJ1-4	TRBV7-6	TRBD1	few	CASSPRGLSEKLFF	TGTGCCAGCAGCCCCAGGGGGCTTAGTGAAAAACTGTTTTTT
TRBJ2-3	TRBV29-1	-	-	CSVGLGRDTQYF	TGCAGCGTTGGACTAGGGAGAGATACGCAGTATTTT
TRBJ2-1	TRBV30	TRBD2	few	CAGSGGRGVFTYNEQFF	TGTGCCGGATCGGGGGGGAGAGGCGTATTTACCTACAATGAGCAGTTCTTC
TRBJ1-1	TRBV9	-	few	CASSPDGVKNTEAFF	TGTGCCAGCAGCCCAGATGGGGTAAAGAACACTGAAGCTTTCTTT